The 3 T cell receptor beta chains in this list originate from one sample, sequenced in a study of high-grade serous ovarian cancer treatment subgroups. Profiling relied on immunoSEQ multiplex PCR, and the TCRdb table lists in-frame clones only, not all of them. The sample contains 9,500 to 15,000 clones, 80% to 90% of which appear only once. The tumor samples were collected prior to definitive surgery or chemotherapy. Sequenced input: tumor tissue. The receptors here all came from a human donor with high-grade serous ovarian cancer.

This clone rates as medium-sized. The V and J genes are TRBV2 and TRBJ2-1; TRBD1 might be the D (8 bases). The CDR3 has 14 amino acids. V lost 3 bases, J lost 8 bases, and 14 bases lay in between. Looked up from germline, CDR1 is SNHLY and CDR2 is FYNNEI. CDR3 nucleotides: TGTGCCAGCAGTGACAACAGGGGGAGGGATGAGCAGTTCTTC. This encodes CASSDNRGRDEQFF.

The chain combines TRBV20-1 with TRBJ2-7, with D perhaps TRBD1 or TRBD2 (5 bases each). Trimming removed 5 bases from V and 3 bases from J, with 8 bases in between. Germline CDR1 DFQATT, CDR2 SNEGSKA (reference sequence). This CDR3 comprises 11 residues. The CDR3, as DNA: TGCAGTGCTGATGGGGGCTACGAGCAGTACGTC. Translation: CSADGGYEQYV.

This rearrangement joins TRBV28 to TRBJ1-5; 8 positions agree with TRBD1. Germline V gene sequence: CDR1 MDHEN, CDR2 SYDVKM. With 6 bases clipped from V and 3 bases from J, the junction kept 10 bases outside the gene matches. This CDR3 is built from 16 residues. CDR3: CASSQGDRTFNQPQHF. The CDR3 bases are TGTGCCAGCAGCCAGGGGGACAGGACATTCAATCAGCCCCAGCATTTT.